The source of this T cell receptor beta chain is a study of cytomegalovirus exposure and HLA in healthy donors listed by TCRdb under 2017. Background for the entire study: According to an earlier analysis of several hundred of the donors, some 180 million T cells yielded over 100 million unique TCR beta sequences and less than 300 Gb of sequence data. HLA typing included class I and class II loci at four-digit resolution. A later genetic analysis took genome-wide SNP genotypes for about 55% of the roughly 700 donors and used that subset as a discovery cohort. Among the roughly 400 genotyped donors, approximately 77% belonged to the genetic ancestry cluster associated with self-reported Caucasian donors. Alongside the repertoire data, information on donor age, sex, ethnicity and CMV serostatus was compiled. Besides the first cohort of roughly 640 subjects, a separate validation cohort made up of over a hundred different subjects was used. A later analysis re-examined previously published TCR beta repertoires from just over 650 donors and added high-resolution HLA genotyping to investigate patterns of TCR occurrence. The number of donors typed differed by locus, with roughly 620-630 for A, B, C, DRB1 and DQB1, 522 for DQA1, some 570 for DPA1, and 472 for DPB1. Rather than using new phenotypic data, the later analysis identified candidate immune exposures from TCR beta sequences and from how often those sequences occurred across donors. An earlier analysis of fewer than 750 of the donors used high-throughput TCR beta sequencing to judge whether each TCR beta V gene segment behaved as functional or pseudogenic. The study combined high-throughput TCR immunosequencing, statistical association of individual TCRs with disease status, and machine learning to predict cytomegalovirus infection status. The study profiled the T cell repertoires of about 720 subjects by immunosequencing and related them to cytomegalovirus serostatus. Among around 400 genotyped donors of the cohort, an average of around 220,000 unique TCR beta nucleotide sequences was sequenced per donor, of which about 19% were non-productive. Several DR-DQ haplotypes were handled as single units for association and clustering because linkage in the cohort was strong. Every repertoire in the discovery cohort had been generated on one and the same sequencing platform. The aim of the study was to test whether cataloging public T cell receptors could identify signatures of past pathogen exposure. Roughly 300 gigabases of sequencing data and tens of millions of unique TCR sequences were included in an early release covering about 620 HLA-typed donors.

Points the paper makes about the study in general: A further reported finding was that TCR beta sequences accurately predicted the HLA-A and HLA-B alleles for most subjects in the first cohort. Compared with the roughly 710-donor mean, donors in an Asian-associated ancestry cluster had fewer N-insertions in productive TCRs, according to a later genetic analysis. A later analysis associated 16,951 TCR beta sequences with specific HLA alleles at a false discovery rate of 0.05. The classifier was reported to diagnose cytomegalovirus status with high specificity and sensitivity in both the original and validation cohorts. The only immune exposure information available for the cohort was CMV serostatus. The sequencing pipeline was judged likely to have produced a cluster of highly shared sequence variants as a technical artifact. According to a later analysis, most CMV-associated TCR beta chains appeared to be HLA-restricted, and the HLA associations seemed to be driven largely by CMV exposure. A later genetic analysis associated a missense DCLRE1C variant with V-gene and J-gene trimming of TCR beta chains, and an independent cohort replicated the association. An earlier analysis of some 590 of the donors showed that most TCR beta V segments appeared in productive rearrangements either about 87% or about 30% of the time, which broadly matched IMGT annotations. Presence/absence analyses assumed roughly uniform sequencing depth across donors, an assumption that may not hold. Several of the top co-occurrence clusters appeared to be linked to parvovirus B19, influenza, CMV and Epstein-Barr virus, according to a later analysis. Because some donors lacked HLA typing at each locus, the association tests relied only on the typed subset. Most TCR sequences were seen in very few donors, while some public TCRs were found in many individuals. According to the authors, the approach could potentially be generalized to other disease states and immunological phenotypes. Assigning TCR associations to individual alleles was difficult when HLA alleles, especially DR and DQ, strongly co-occurred. The study listed 150 to 200 TCR beta chains as associated with cytomegalovirus. The cohort was sequenced for TCR beta chains only, and without alpha or paired-chain data the features that could be detected were limited. Three of the identified cytomegalovirus-associated TCR beta chains were confirmed in vitro to be specific for cytomegalovirus antigens. In a later analysis, the rate of TCR association differed among HLA loci, with DRB1 alleles having the most associated TCRs and HLA-C alleles having the fewest. Linkage disequilibrium might explain the correlated functional status among segregating V segments, but an unknown experimental factor could not be excluded. Because counts were too low, seventeen rarely observed V segments, including chromosome 9 orphons, were left out of the earlier analysis of 587 of the donors. In a later analysis, HLA-associated TCR beta chains showed more clonal expansion and lower generation probabilities than non-associated chains that were equally common.

Receptor libraries were prepared by the immunoSEQ multiplex PCR assay. The multiplex PCR relied on a mix of 60 forward primers for TCR Vbeta segments and 13 reverse primers for TCR Jbeta segments. The CDR3 region of rearranged TCR beta genes was amplified from genomic DNA with a multiplex PCR assay. Amplified TCR beta libraries were sequenced as 87-base-pair reads on the Illumina HiSeq System. In the source study's methods: In a later analysis, about 80 million unique TCR beta chains were counted across the 690 or so repertoires, and roughly 10 million of these chains were shared by at least two donors. Raw reads were error-corrected and collapsed into unique sequences with a nearest-neighbor algorithm that merged closely related sequences to remove PCR and sequencing errors. V, D and J gene segments were assigned by aligning CDR3 sequences to IMGT reference sequences. For a sequence to be retained, at least a six-nucleotide match to both a V gene segment and a J gene segment was required. Rearrangements were called productive when the CDR3 lacked stop codons and stayed in frame with V and J; all others were non-productive. CDR3 was defined according to IMGT convention as the region running from the second conserved V-encoded cysteine to the conserved J-encoded phenylalanine. In an earlier analysis of more than 550 of the donors, sequences lacking an unambiguous match to a single V gene segment were excluded. An earlier analysis of 500 to 700 of the donors classified V segments as functional when productive rearrangements were above 56.7% and as segregating when the standard deviation between donors was above 5%. A statistical classification framework was built to diagnose cytomegalovirus status from the catalog of TCR beta chain sequences. A later analysis assigned V and J genes by comparing TCR nucleotide sequences with IMGT/GENE-DB human TR gene sequences. The TCRdist pipeline was used in a later analysis to assign CDR3 sequences and most-parsimonious VDJ recombination scenarios. In a later analysis, every TCR beta chain was defined by the combination of its CDR3 amino acid sequence and its V-gene family, and reads without a unique V-gene family were dropped. A later analysis removed 500 to 650 highly shared, low-generation-probability nucleotide sequences to deal with suspected cross-contamination and a sequencing artifact. In a later analysis, a clonal expansion index for each public chain was calculated from normalized within-repertoire ranks of inferred template counts. In a later analysis, generation probabilities were computed using a VDJ recombination model fitted to out-of-frame rearrangements, and the results were checked against IGoR. In a later analysis, hypergeometric tests were used to score TCR-TCR, TCR-HLA and TCR-CMV co-occurrence, with a repertoire-size bias correction applied to TCR pairs. False discovery rates were estimated in a later analysis by permuting HLA or CMV assignments 20 times. In a later analysis, co-occurring TCRs were grouped using DBSCAN, with TCRdist sequence similarity added in when clustering inside HLA-allele-positive subsets. Repertoires with fewer than 30,000 or more than 120,000 public chains were left out of co-occurrence clustering, as were five repertoires with anomalous nucleotide sharing. TCRdb took over this immuneACCESS table, retaining in-frame rearrangements with V and J assigned. Such tables are incomplete; in checked studies, under half of the missing clones stem from an unresolved V gene, and the remainder is unexplained. V and J calls and clone size come straight from that table; D and trimming were deduced from the DNA. The sample table lists about 160,000 clones, roughly four fifths of them with a count of one. Together, the top ten hold 4.1% of the sample.

Remarks on this clone: The specificity of this receptor is unknown. Base qualities were left out, and no much larger clone turns up one base away.

The cohort consisted of 600 to 750 healthy bone marrow donors. At the time of sampling, all cohort members were nominally healthy, though unrecorded immune exposures were likely present. The donor was CMV seropositive and belonged to the group of 250 to 350 seropositive cohort members. Each donor provided a peripheral blood sample, and peripheral blood mononuclear cells were used for TCR beta sequencing. Genomic DNA extraction from the blood cell samples was performed with the Qiagen DNeasy Blood Extraction Kit. The sequencing input was PBMCs. This clonotype was sampled from a man in his fifties in good health and CMV-seropositive.

The CDR3 in this case is CASSRKGDMEYF. The bases read TGTGCCAGCAGCCGCAAGGGGGATATGGAGTATTTT. The chain uses TRBV6-1 and TRBJ2-3, with TRBD1 tentatively as D gene (6 bases match). Taken from cysteine to phenylalanine, the CDR3 has 12 residues. Only the CDR3 DNA is retained, 36 bases long and in frame from the first base. CDR1 MNHNS and CDR2 SASEGT are derived from the germline V gene. V is clipped by 6 bases and J by 13 bases, and the sequence between their germline boundaries is 17 bases long.